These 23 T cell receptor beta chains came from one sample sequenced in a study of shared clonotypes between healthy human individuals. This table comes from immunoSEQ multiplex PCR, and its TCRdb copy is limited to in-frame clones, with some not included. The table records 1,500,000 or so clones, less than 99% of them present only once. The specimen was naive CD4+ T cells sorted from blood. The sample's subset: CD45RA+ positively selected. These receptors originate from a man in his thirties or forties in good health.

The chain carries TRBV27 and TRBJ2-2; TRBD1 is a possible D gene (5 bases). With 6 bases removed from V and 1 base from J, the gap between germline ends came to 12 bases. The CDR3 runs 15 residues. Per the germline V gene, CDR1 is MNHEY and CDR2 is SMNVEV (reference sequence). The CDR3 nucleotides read TGTGCCAGCAGGCTGGGCCAGGGGAACACCGGGGAGCTGTTTTTT. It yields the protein CASRLGQGNTGELFF.

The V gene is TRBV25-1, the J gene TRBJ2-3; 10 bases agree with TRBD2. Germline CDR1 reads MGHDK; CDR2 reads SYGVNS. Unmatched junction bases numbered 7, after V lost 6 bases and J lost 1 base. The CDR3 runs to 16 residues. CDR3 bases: TGTGCCAGCAGCCGGACTAGCGGCCTTGGCACAGATACGCAGTATTTT. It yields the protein CASSRTSGLGTDTQYF.

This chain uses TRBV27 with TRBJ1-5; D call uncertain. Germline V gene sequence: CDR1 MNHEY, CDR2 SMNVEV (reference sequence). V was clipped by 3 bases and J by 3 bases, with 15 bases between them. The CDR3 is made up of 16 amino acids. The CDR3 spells CASSFRGGPYNQPQHF. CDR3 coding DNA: TGTGCCAGCAGTTTCCGCGGAGGCCCTTACAATCAGCCCCAGCATTTT.

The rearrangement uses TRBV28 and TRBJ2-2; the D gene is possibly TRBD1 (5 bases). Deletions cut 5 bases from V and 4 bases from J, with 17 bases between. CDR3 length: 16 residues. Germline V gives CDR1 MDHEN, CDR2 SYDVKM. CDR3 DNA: TGTGCCAGCAGTCCCGCAGGGTTTCAAGGCACCGGGGAGCTGTTTTTT. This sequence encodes CASSPAGFQGTGELFF.

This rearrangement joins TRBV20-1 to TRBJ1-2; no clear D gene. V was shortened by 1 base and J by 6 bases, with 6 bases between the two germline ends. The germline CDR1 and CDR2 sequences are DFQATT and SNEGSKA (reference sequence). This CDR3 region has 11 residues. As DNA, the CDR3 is TGCAGTGCTAGAGTTGGGAATGGCTACACCTTC. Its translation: CSARVGNGYTF.

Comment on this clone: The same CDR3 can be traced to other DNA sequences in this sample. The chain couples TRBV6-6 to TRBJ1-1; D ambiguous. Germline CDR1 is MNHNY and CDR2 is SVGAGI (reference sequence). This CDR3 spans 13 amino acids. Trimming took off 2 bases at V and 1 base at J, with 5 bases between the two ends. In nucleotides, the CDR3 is TGTGCCAGCAGTTACGACGGGAACACTGAAGCTTTCTTT. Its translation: CASSYDGNTEAFF.

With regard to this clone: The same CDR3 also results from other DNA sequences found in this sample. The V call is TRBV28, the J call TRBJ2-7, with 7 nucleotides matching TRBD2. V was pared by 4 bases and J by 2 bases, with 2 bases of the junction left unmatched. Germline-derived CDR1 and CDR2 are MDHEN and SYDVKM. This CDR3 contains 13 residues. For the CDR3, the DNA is TGTGCCAGCAGTTGGGGGGGAGCCTACGAGCAGTACTTC. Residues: CASSWGGAYEQYF.

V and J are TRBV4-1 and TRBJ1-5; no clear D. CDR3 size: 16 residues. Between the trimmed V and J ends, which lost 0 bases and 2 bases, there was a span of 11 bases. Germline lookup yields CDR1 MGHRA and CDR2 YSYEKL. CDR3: CASSQENRLGNQPQHF. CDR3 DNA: TGCGCCAGCAGCCAAGAAAATAGGCTGGGCAATCAGCCCCAGCATTTT.

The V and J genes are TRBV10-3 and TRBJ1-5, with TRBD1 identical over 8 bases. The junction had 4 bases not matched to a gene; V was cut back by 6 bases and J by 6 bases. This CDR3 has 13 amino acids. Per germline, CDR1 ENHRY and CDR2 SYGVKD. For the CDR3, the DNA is TGTGCCATCAGGGACAGGGTGGGTCAGCCCCAGCATTTT. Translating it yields CAIRDRVGQPQHF.

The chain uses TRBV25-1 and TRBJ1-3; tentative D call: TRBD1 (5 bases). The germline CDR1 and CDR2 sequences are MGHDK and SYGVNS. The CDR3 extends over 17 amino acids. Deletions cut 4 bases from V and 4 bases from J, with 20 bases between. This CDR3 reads CASSGRRNGPGGNTIYF. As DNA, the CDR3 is TGTGCCAGCAGTGGCCGCCGGAACGGACCAGGGGGAAACACCATATATTTT.

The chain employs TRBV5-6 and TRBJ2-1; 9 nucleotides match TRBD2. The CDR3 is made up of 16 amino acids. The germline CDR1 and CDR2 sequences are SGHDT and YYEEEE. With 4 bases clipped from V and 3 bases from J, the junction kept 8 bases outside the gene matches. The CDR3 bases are TGTGCCAGCAGCCCAATAGCGGGAGCCTACTACAATGAGCAGTTCTTC. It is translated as CASSPIAGAYYNEQFF.

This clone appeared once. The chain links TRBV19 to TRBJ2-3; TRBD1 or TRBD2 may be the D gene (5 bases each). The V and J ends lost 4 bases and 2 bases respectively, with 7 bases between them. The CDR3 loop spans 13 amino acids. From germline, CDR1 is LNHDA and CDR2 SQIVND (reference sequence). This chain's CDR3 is CASSTGHTDTQYF. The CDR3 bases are TGTGCCAGTAGTACGGGGCACACAGATACGCAGTATTTT.

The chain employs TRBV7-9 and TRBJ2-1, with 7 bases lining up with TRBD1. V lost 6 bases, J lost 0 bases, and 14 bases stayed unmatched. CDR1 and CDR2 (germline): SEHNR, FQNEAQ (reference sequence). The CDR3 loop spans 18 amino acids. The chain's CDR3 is CASRVLQGQGVSYNEQFF. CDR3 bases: TGTGCCAGCAGAGTGCTACAAGGGCAGGGGGTCTCCTACAATGAGCAGTTCTTC.

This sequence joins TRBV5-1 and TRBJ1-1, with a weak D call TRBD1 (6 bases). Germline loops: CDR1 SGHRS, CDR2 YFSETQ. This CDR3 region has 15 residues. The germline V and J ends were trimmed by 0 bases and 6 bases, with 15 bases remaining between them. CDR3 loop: CASSLVPGEGAEAFF. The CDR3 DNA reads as TGCGCCAGCAGCTTGGTACCAGGGGAGGGTGCTGAAGCTTTCTTT.

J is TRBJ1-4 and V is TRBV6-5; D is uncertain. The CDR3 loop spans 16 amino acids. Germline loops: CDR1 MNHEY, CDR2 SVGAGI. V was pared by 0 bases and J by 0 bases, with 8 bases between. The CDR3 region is CASSYSGSTTNEKLFF. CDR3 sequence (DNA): TGTGCCAGCAGTTACTCAGGGTCGACAACTAATGAAAAACTGTTTTTT.

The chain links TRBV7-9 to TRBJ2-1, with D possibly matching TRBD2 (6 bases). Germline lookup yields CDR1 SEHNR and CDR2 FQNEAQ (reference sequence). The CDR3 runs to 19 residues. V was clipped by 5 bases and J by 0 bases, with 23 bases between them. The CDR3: CASSPGLTIITSSYNEQFF. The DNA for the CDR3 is TGTGCCAGCAGCCCAGGACTAACAATTATAACGAGCTCCTACAATGAGCAGTTCTTC.

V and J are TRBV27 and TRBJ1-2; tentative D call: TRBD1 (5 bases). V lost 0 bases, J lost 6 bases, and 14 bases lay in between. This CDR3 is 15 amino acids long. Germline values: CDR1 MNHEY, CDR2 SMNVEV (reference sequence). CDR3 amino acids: CASSLSSSGLDGYTF. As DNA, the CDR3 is TGTGCCAGCAGTTTATCGTCGTCAGGGTTGGATGGCTACACCTTC.

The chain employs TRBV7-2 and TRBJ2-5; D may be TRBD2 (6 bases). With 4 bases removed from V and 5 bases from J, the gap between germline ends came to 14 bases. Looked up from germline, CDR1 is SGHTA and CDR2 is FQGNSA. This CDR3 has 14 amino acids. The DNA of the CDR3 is TGTGCCAGCAGCTCACGACTAGTCGAGGAGACCCAGTACTTC. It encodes CASSSRLVEETQYF.

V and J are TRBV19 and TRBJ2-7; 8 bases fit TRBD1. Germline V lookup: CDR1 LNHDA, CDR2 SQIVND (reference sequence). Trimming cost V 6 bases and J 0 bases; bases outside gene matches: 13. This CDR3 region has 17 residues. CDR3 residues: CASRRSGQGASSYEQYF. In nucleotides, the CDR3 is TGTGCCAGTAGGAGAAGCGGACAGGGAGCGAGCTCCTACGAGCAGTACTTC.

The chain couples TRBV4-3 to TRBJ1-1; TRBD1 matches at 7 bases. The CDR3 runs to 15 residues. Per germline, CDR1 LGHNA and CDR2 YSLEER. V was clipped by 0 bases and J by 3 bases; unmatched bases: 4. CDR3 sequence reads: CASSQDPDRDTEAFF. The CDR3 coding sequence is TGCGCCAGCAGCCAAGATCCCGACAGGGACACTGAAGCTTTCTTT.

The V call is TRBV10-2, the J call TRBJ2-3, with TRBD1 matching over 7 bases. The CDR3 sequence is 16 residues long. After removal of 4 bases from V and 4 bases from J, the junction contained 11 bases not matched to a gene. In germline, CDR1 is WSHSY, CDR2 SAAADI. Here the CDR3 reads CASSGGGRVRADTQYF. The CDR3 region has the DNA TGCGCCAGCAGTGGAGGGGGCAGGGTCAGGGCAGATACGCAGTATTTT.

CDR3 DNA sequence: TGTGCCAGCAGTTCCCTCAGGGACAATCAGCCCCAGCATTTT. Protein product: CASSSLRDNQPQHF. The rearrangement links TRBV6-5 to TRBJ1-5; D is possibly TRBD1 (5 bases). Germline V gene lookup returns CDR1 MNHEY and CDR2 SVGAGI. CDR3 length equals 14 residues. The V gene lost 4 bases and the J gene lost 3 bases, with 10 bases spanning the gap.

The chain's CDR3 is CASSPMGGVYEQYF. The CDR3 DNA reads TGTGCCAGCAGCCCCATGGGAGGGGTCTACGAGCAGTACTTC. This chain joins TRBV11-2 and TRBJ2-7; TRBD2 matches 7 bases. Germline trimming cut 5 bases from V and 3 bases from J; bases unmatched to any gene: 7. From germline, CDR1 is SGHAT and CDR2 FQNNGV. This CDR3 has 14 residues.